This T cell receptor (beta chain) is from a study of blood T cell repertoires in COVID-19. This table comes from immunoSEQ multiplex PCR, and its TCRdb copy is limited to in-frame clones, with some not included. The data hold under 200,000 clones, with more than 75% observed a single time. This clone was recorded only once. This receptor was obtained from a woman aged 45-65 years who had recovered from COVID-19. Sequencing was carried out using PBMCs or T cells enriched from blood (not recorded which).

This CDR3 reads CASSYQAEGYTF. The CDR3 DNA is TGTGCCAGCAGCTACCAAGCGGAGGGCTACACCTTC. This chain joins TRBV7-9 and TRBJ1-2, with D unclear. CDR3 length: 12 amino acids. V was trimmed by 4 bases and J by 8 bases, leaving 11 bases between them. Germline CDR1 reads SEHNR; CDR2 reads FQNEAQ (reference sequence).